A selection of T cell receptor beta chains follows, all from one sample in a study of blood T cell repertoires in COVID-19. Libraries were prepared by immunoSEQ multiplex PCR; TCRdb keeps only in-frame clonotypes and omits some of them. The sample lists approximately 100,000 clones, roughly 86% occurring once. Source material: peripheral blood. These receptors all come from a middle-aged man with acute or convalescent COVID-19. Both conserved end residues are part of each CDR3. Each record gives: D gene, V gene, J gene, CDR3 protein, CDR3 DNA. D genes are given only for firm matches.

TRBD1	TRBV5-1	TRBJ1-4	CASSLDRGNEKLFF	TGCGCCAGCAGCTTGGACAGGGGTAATGAAAAACTGTTTTTT
TRBD1	TRBV6-5	TRBJ2-1	CASSSEGQGIGEQFF	TGTGCCAGCAGTTCTGAGGGACAGGGGATCGGTGAGCAGTTCTTC
.	TRBV11-3	TRBJ1-4	CASSLGGGATNEKLFF	TGTGCCAGCAGCTTAGGAGGCGGAGCAACTAATGAAAAACTGTTTTTT
TRBD1	TRBV29-1	TRBJ2-6	CSATGQGSSGANVLTF	TGCAGCGCCACGGGACAGGGATCTTCTGGGGCCAACGTCCTGACTTTC
.	TRBV29-1	TRBJ2-7	CSATRSESSYEQYF	TGCAGCGCAACCCGGTCCGAAAGCTCCTACGAGCAGTACTTC
.	TRBV19	TRBJ2-1	CASSVAAIYNEQFF	TGTGCCAGTTCTGTAGCGGCTATTTACAATGAGCAGTTCTTC
.	TRBV19	TRBJ2-1	CASSIDSENSYNEQFF	TGTGCCAGTAGTATAGACTCGGAGAACTCCTACAATGAGCAGTTCTTC
TRBD1	TRBV7-6	TRBJ2-5	CASSLVWDRGQETQYF	TGTGCCAGCAGCTTAGTCTGGGACAGGGGTCAAGAGACCCAGTACTTC
TRBD2	TRBV5-1	TRBJ2-3	CASSLGGLAGLDTQYF	TGCGCCAGCAGCTTGGGAGGACTAGCGGGATTAGATACGCAGTATTTT
TRBD1	TRBV5-1	TRBJ1-1	CASSLTQGANTEAFF	TGCGCCAGCAGCTTGACACAGGGGGCGAACACTGAAGCTTTCTTT